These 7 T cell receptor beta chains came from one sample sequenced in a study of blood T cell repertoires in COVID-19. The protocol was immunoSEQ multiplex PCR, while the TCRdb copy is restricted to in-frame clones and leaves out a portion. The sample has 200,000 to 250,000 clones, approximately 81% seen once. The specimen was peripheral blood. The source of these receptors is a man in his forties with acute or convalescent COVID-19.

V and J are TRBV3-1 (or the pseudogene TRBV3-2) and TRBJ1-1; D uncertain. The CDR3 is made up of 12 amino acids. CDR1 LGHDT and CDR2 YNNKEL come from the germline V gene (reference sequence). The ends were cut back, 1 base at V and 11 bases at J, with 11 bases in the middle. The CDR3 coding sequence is TGTGCCAGCAGCCAAGTGACCTCCGGGGCTTTCTTT. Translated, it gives CASSQVTSGAFF.

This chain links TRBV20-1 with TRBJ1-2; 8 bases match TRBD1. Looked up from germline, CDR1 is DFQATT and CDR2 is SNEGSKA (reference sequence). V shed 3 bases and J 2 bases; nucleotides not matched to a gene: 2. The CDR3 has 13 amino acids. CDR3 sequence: CSASTGGNYGYTF. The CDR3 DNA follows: TGCAGTGCTAGTACAGGGGGAAACTATGGCTACACCTTC.

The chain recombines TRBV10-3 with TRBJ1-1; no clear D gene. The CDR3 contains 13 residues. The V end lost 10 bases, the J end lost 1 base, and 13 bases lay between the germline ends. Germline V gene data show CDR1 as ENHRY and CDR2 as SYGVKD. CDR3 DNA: TGTGCCACCCGACCGGAGAAGAACACTGAAGCTTTCTTT. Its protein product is CATRPEKNTEAFF.

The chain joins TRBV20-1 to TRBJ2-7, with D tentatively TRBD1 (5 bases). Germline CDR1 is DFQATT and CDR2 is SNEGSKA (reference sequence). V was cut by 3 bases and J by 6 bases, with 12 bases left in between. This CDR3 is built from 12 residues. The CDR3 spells CSASRWGGEQYF. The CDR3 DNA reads TGCAGTGCTAGTCGGTGGGGCGGCGAGCAGTACTTC.

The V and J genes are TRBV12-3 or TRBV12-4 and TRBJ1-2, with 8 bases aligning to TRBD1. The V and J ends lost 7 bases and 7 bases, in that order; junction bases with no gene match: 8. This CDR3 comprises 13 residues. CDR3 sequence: CASNRQGASGYTF. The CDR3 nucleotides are TGTGCCAGCAACCGGCAGGGGGCAAGTGGCTACACCTTC.

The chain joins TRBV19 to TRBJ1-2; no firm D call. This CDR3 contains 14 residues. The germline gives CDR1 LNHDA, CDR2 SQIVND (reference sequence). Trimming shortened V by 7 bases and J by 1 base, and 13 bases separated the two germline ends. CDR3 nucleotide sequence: TGTGCCAGTAAGCAGACCACAGTTAACTATGGCTACACCTTC. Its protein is CASKQTTVNYGYTF. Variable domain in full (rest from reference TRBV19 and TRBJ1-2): DGGITQSPKYLFRKEGQNVTLSCEQNLNHDAMYWYRQDPGQGLRLIYYSQIVNDFQKGDIAEGYSVSREKKESFPLTVTSAQKNPTAFYLCASKQTTVNYGYTFGSGTRLTVV.

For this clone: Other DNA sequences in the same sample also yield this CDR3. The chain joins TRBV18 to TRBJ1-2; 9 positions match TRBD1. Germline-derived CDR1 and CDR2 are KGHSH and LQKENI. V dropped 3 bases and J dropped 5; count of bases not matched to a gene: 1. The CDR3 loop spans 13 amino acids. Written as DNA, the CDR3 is TGTGCCAGCTCACCCGGACAGGGGTATGGCTACACCTTC. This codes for CASSPGQGYGYTF.